The source of this T cell receptor (beta chain) is a study of cytomegalovirus exposure and HLA in healthy donors (dated by TCRdb to about 2017). With regard to the full study: In an earlier analysis of approximately 500 of the donors, 276 Gb of sequence data and 90 million to 120 million unique TCR beta sequences from 180 million or so T cells were reported. An early release that covered some 630 HLA-typed donors contained around 330 gigabases of sequencing data and 70 million to 100 million unique TCR sequences. Of the roughly 390 genotyped donors, over 70% fell in the genetic ancestry cluster associated with self-reported Caucasian donors. The study aimed to test whether cataloging public T cell receptors could reveal signatures of past pathogen exposure. The study profiled the T cell repertoires of more than 500 subjects by immunosequencing and related them to cytomegalovirus serostatus. Besides the first cohort of under 700 subjects, a separate validation cohort made up of 120 different subjects was used. High-throughput TCR immunosequencing, statistical association of individual TCRs with disease status, and machine learning were combined to predict cytomegalovirus infection status. To study patterns of TCR occurrence, a later analysis re-analyzed previously published TCR beta repertoires from around 670 donors and added high-resolution HLA genotyping. Rather than using new phenotypic data, the later analysis identified candidate immune exposures from TCR beta sequences and from how often those sequences occurred across donors. An earlier analysis of more than 450 of the donors used high-throughput TCR beta sequencing to judge whether each TCR beta V gene segment behaved as functional or pseudogenic. Donor age, sex, ethnicity and CMV serostatus were compiled alongside the repertoire data. In a later genetic analysis, genome-wide SNP genotypes for 398 of the 666 donors were used, and that subset was treated as a discovery cohort. All discovery cohort repertoires had been generated on a single sequencing platform. HLA typing included class I and class II loci at four-digit resolution. The number of typed donors differed by locus: roughly 629-640 for A, B, C, DRB1 and DQB1; some 500 for DQA1; around 610 for DPA1; and around 450 for DPB1. Because of strong linkage in the cohort, roughly five DR-DQ haplotypes were treated as single units for association and clustering. Across about 370 genotyped donors of the cohort, an average of approximately 200,000 unique TCR beta nucleotide sequences per donor were sequenced, and 15% to 20% of those sequences were non-productive. Findings and caveats that apply to the study as a whole: In a later analysis, most CMV-associated TCR beta chains were found to appear HLA-restricted, with HLA associations seemingly driven largely by CMV exposure. The authors suggested that the approach could potentially be generalized to other disease states and immunological phenotypes. While some public TCRs were present in many individuals, most TCR sequences turned up only very rarely across donors. In vitro tests confirmed that a few of the cytomegalovirus-associated TCR beta chains recognize cytomegalovirus antigens. Broadly in line with IMGT annotations, most TCR beta V segments showed up in productive rearrangements about 87% or about 30% of the time in an earlier analysis of approximately 600 of the donors. In a later genetic analysis, fewer N-insertions in productive TCRs were reported among donors in an Asian-associated ancestry cluster than the approximately 710-donor mean. A cluster of highly shared sequence variants was judged likely to represent a technical artifact of the sequencing pipeline. The study gave a list of around 170 TCR beta chains associated with cytomegalovirus. An association between a missense DCLRE1C variant and V-gene and J-gene trimming of TCR beta chains was found in a later genetic analysis and replicated in an independent cohort. Specific HLA alleles were associated with some 15,000 TCR beta sequences at a false discovery rate of 0.05 in a later analysis. Because the 87-base-pair reads could not distinguish some IMGT-functional V segments, including TRBV6-2 and TRBV6-3, those segments were excluded. Because HLA typing was missing for some donors at each locus, association tests included only the typed subset. Presence/absence analyses assumed roughly uniform sequencing depth across donors, an assumption that may not hold. Several of the top co-occurrence clusters appeared to be linked to parvovirus B19, influenza, CMV and Epstein-Barr virus, according to a later analysis. A further reported finding was that TCR beta sequences accurately predicted the HLA-A and HLA-B alleles for most subjects in the first cohort. The only immune exposure information available for the cohort was CMV serostatus. Correlated functional status among segregating V segments might reflect linkage disequilibrium, but an unknown experimental factor could not be ruled out. A later analysis found that HLA-associated TCR beta chains were more clonally expanded and had lower generation probabilities than equally common non-associated chains. Because counts were too low, seventeen rarely observed V segments, including chromosome 9 orphons, were left out of the earlier analysis of some 640 of the donors. According to a later analysis, TCR association rates differed among HLA loci, with DRB1 alleles showing the most associated TCRs and HLA-C alleles showing the fewest. In both the original and validation cohorts, the classifier was reported to diagnose cytomegalovirus status with high specificity and sensitivity. When HLA alleles, especially DR and DQ, strongly co-occurred, attributing TCR associations to individual alleles was difficult. This cohort had only TCR beta chains sequenced, and the lack of alpha or paired-chain data limited which features could be detected.

This clone was found once. Its antigen remains undetermined. No base quality values were provided; no much bigger clone lies one nucleotide off. Library construction relied on the immunoSEQ multiplex PCR assay. The multiplex PCR relied on a mix of 60 forward primers for TCR Vbeta segments and 13 reverse primers for TCR Jbeta segments. A multiplex PCR assay on genomic DNA amplified the CDR3 region of rearranged TCR beta genes. The amplified TCR beta libraries were sequenced on the Illumina HiSeq System as 87-base-pair reads. As for the authors' bioinformatics: Across the 670 or so repertoires, a later analysis counted around 80 million unique TCR beta chains, roughly 11 million of which were shared by at least two donors. Raw reads were error-corrected and collapsed into unique sequences by a nearest-neighbor algorithm in which closely related sequences were merged to remove PCR and sequencing errors. V, D and J gene segments were assigned by aligning CDR3 sequences to IMGT reference sequences. For a sequence to be retained, at least a six-nucleotide match to both a V gene segment and a J gene segment was required. A rearrangement was called productive if the CDR3 had no stop codons and remained in frame with V and J, and every other rearrangement was called non-productive. Following IMGT convention, CDR3 was defined as the stretch from the second conserved V-encoded cysteine to the conserved J-encoded phenylalanine. In an earlier analysis of around 570 of the donors, sequences lacking an unambiguous match to a single V gene segment were excluded. An earlier analysis of about 600 of the donors called V segments functional above 56.7% productive rearrangements and segregating when the between-donor standard deviation exceeded 5%. A statistical classification framework was developed to diagnose cytomegalovirus status using the catalog of TCR beta chain sequences. In a later analysis, TCR nucleotide sequences were compared against IMGT/GENE-DB human TR gene sequences so that V and J genes could be assigned. In a later analysis, CDR3 sequences and most-parsimonious VDJ recombination scenarios were assigned using the TCRdist pipeline. A later analysis defined each TCR beta chain by its CDR3 amino acid sequence plus V-gene family, and excluded reads lacking a unique V-gene family. A later analysis removed over 500 highly shared, low-generation-probability nucleotide sequences to deal with suspected cross-contamination and a sequencing artifact. A later analysis calculated a clonal expansion index for each public chain from normalized within-repertoire ranks of inferred template counts. In a later analysis, generation probabilities were computed using a VDJ recombination model fitted to out-of-frame rearrangements, and the results were checked against IGoR. Hypergeometric tests were used in a later analysis to score TCR-TCR, TCR-HLA and TCR-CMV co-occurrence, with a repertoire-size bias correction applied to the TCR pairs. To estimate false discovery rates, a later analysis permuted the HLA or CMV assignments 20 times. In a later analysis, co-occurring TCRs were grouped using DBSCAN, with TCRdist sequence similarity added in when clustering inside HLA-allele-positive subsets. Repertoires with fewer than 30,000 or more than 120,000 public chains, plus five repertoires with anomalous nucleotide sharing, were excluded from co-occurrence clustering. In TCRdb, the immuneACCESS table is reduced to in-frame sequences with V and J assigned. These tables do not hold every clone; where another copy was compared, an unresolved V gene accounts for under half, and the others remain unexplained. Clone size and V and J calls were adopted from that table, with D and trimming inferred from the DNA. The sample contains just under 250,000 clones, roughly 82% of them found a single time. The ten largest account for around 5.4% of the sample.

From the cysteine through the phenylalanine, the CDR3 covers 14 amino acids. The CDR3 DNA has 42 bases and is translated from base 1. Germline trimming: 4 bases from V, 10 bases from J; junction bases outside gene matches: 9. CDR1 and CDR2 are read off the germline V gene as MGHRA and YSYEKL. The cohort was made up of under 800 healthy bone marrow donors. Cohort members were all nominally healthy when sampled, although unrecorded immune exposures were likely present. The donor tested CMV seropositive, placing the donor among the 250 to 300 seropositive members of the cohort. Every donor gave a peripheral blood sample, and the peripheral blood mononuclear cells from that sample were used for TCR beta sequencing. Genomic DNA extraction from the blood cell samples was performed with the Qiagen DNeasy Blood Extraction Kit.

The receptor was derived from a woman aged 40 to 50 in good health and CMV-seropositive. The V and J segments used are TRBV4-1 and TRBJ1-2; 10 junctional bases match TRBD1. The sequenced material came from PBMCs. The nucleotide sequence is TGCGCCAGCAGCCGGGGGGACAGGGGAAGAGACTACACCTTC. Its protein is CASSRGDRGRDYTF.